This T cell receptor (beta chain) was obtained from a study of blood T cells in healthy people across ages. Donors were healthy Caucasian individuals from Russia aged about 6 to 90. Each sample provided at least 5 micrograms of extracted total RNA. The CDR3 covers 14 residues. With 3 bases clipped from V and 3 bases from J, the junction kept 5 bases outside the gene matches. The use of a sample-barcoded 5' primer and a J-beta primer mix characterized a second PCR of roughly 6 to 11 cycles. Every cDNA was tagged by a template-switch adaptor with 12 random nucleotides. CDR3-containing paired-end reads numbered at least 2.5 million in each sample. TCRdb re-called the 5' RACE reads through MiXCR, storing one row per CDR3 protein. This table holds about 730,000 distinct CDR3 sequences, roughly 44% found once.

The sequenced material came from blood. The rearrangement uses TRBV12-3 or TRBV12-4 and TRBJ2-7; TRBD1 matches 7 bases. The receptor's source is a woman aged 55-70 years in good health. The CDR3 nucleotides are TGTGCCAGCAGTTTGGGACAGAACAACTACGAGCAGTACTTC. Its translation: CASSLGQNNYEQYF.